This is a list of T cell receptor beta chains from one sample in a study of identical twins. TCRdb reanalysed the 5' RACE reads using MiXCR and keeps one entry per CDR3 protein. Found here are a few hundred thousand distinct CDR3 sequences, 8.5% to 10% of them singletons; the top ten hold roughly 9%. The source material was naive T cells sorted from blood. The receptors were gathered from a woman aged 45-59 years in good health. Both conserved end residues are part of each CDR3. Fields, in order: clone size, J gene, D gene, V gene, CDR3 DNA, CDR3 protein. A D gene is named only where the DNA matches it firmly. Rows may omit the clone size; those that give it use once, few, many or a size class.

abundance: .; j_gene: TRBJ2-5; d_gene: .; v_gene: TRBV2; CDR3nt: TGTGCCAGGTCCCCCGGGGCCCAAGAGACCCAGTACTTC; CDR3aa: CARSPGAQETQYF
abundance: few; j_gene: TRBJ2-1; d_gene: .; v_gene: TRBV27; CDR3nt: TGTGCCAGCTCGCGCGGGGACTACAATGAGCAGTTCTTC; CDR3aa: CASSRGDYNEQFF
abundance: .; j_gene: TRBJ2-5; d_gene: .; v_gene: TRBV19; CDR3nt: TGTGCCAGTAGCCAGACGGACGGGGGGACCCAGTACTTC; CDR3aa: CASSQTDGGTQYF
abundance: few; j_gene: TRBJ2-7; d_gene: TRBD2; v_gene: TRBV19; CDR3nt: TGTGCCAGTAGTATGGGGCGGGAGGGCCTCAGTTACGAGCAGTACTTC; CDR3aa: CASSMGREGLSYEQYF
abundance: many; j_gene: TRBJ2-6; d_gene: .; v_gene: TRBV15; CDR3nt: TGTGCCTCAGGGGAGGTTTCTGGGGCCAACGTCCTGACTTTC; CDR3aa: CASGEVSGANVLTF
abundance: .; j_gene: TRBJ2-7; d_gene: .; v_gene: TRBV7-9; CDR3nt: TGTGCCAGCAGCTTAGCGCTAGCGAACTGGGGCGAGCAGTACTTC; CDR3aa: CASSLALANWGEQYF
abundance: few; j_gene: TRBJ2-3; d_gene: TRBD1; v_gene: TRBV6-5; CDR3nt: TGTGCCAGCAAAAGACAGGGGAAGGGAGATACGCAGTATTTT; CDR3aa: CASKRQGKGDTQYF
abundance: few; j_gene: TRBJ2-1; d_gene: TRBD2; v_gene: TRBV6-1; CDR3nt: TGTGCCAGCAGTTTTGGACTAGCGGGAGACTACAATGAGCAGTTCTTC; CDR3aa: CASSFGLAGDYNEQFF
abundance: once; j_gene: TRBJ1-1; d_gene: .; v_gene: TRBV20-1; CDR3nt: TGCAGTGCTAGAGATATGTCATCAGCTTTCTTT; CDR3aa: CSARDMSSAFF
abundance: .; j_gene: TRBJ2-7; d_gene: .; v_gene: TRBV15; CDR3nt: TGTGCCACCAGCGACCCTTTGGGTCCCGAGCAGTACTTC; CDR3aa: CATSDPLGPEQYF
abundance: .; j_gene: TRBJ1-1; d_gene: .; v_gene: TRBV3-1; CDR3nt: TGTGCCAGCAGCCATGGGGCACTTTTAGTTTTCTTT; CDR3aa: CASSHGALLVFF
abundance: .; j_gene: TRBJ2-3; d_gene: .; v_gene: TRBV10-1; CDR3nt: TGCGCCAGCAGTGCCTCTAGCGTAAGCACAGATACGCAGTATTTT; CDR3aa: CASSASSVSTDTQYF
abundance: few; j_gene: TRBJ2-1; d_gene: .; v_gene: TRBV19; CDR3nt: TGTGCCAGTAGGAGGTCGAGTGCCCACAATGAGCAGTTCTTC; CDR3aa: CASRRSSAHNEQFF
abundance: many; j_gene: TRBJ1-1; d_gene: .; v_gene: TRBV20-1; CDR3nt: TGCACCGTCCGGGGCTTGAACACTGAAGCTTTCTTT; CDR3aa: CTVRGLNTEAFF
abundance: .; j_gene: TRBJ2-7; d_gene: .; v_gene: TRBV3-1; CDR3nt: TGTGCCAGCAGCCCCCCTGAGGGGAAACGGTACTTC; CDR3aa: CASSPPEGKRYF
abundance: .; j_gene: TRBJ2-1; d_gene: TRBD2; v_gene: TRBV12-5; CDR3nt: TGTGCTAGTGGTTTGGCTAGCGGGAGGTATGAGCAGTTCTTC; CDR3aa: CASGLASGRYEQFF
abundance: many; j_gene: TRBJ1-5; d_gene: .; v_gene: TRBV15; CDR3nt: TGTGCCACCAGCAGAGTTAGGGACGCGAGTCAGCCCCAGCATTTT; CDR3aa: CATSRVRDASQPQHF
abundance: .; j_gene: TRBJ2-3; d_gene: .; v_gene: TRBV10-3; CDR3nt: TGTGCCATCAGTGAAGGTGGTGCAGATACGCAGTATTTT; CDR3aa: CAISEGGADTQYF
abundance: .; j_gene: TRBJ1-5; d_gene: .; v_gene: TRBV5-1; CDR3nt: TGCGCCAGCCGGACGGACAGAAATCAGCCCCAGCATTTT; CDR3aa: CASRTDRNQPQHF
abundance: .; j_gene: TRBJ2-7; d_gene: .; v_gene: TRBV7-2; CDR3nt: TGTGCCAGCAGCGCCGAAGTGTTACTGGGGGCCCCCTACGAGCAGTACTTC; CDR3aa: CASSAEVLLGAPYEQYF
abundance: once; j_gene: TRBJ2-1; d_gene: .; v_gene: TRBV5-1; CDR3nt: TGCGCCAGCAGCTGGGGACTGATGGCGCCCAGTGAGGGTGAGCAGTTCTTC; CDR3aa: CASSWGLMAPSEGEQFF
abundance: .; j_gene: TRBJ2-1; d_gene: TRBD1; v_gene: TRBV5-4; CDR3nt: TGTGCCAGCAGCCAGACAGGGGGCGTTTCCTACAATGAGCAGTTCTTC; CDR3aa: CASSQTGGVSYNEQFF
abundance: few; j_gene: TRBJ1-1; d_gene: .; v_gene: TRBV6-1; CDR3nt: TGTGCCAGCAGTGAAGGGACAGCTAGCTCTGAAGCTTTCTTT; CDR3aa: CASSEGTASSEAFF
abundance: few; j_gene: TRBJ2-2; d_gene: TRBD2; v_gene: TRBV28; CDR3nt: TGTGCCAGCAGAGGGGCGGGAGGTCACGGGGAGCTGTTTTTT; CDR3aa: CASRGAGGHGELFF
abundance: .; j_gene: TRBJ2-1; d_gene: TRBD2; v_gene: TRBV29-1; CDR3nt: TGCAGCGTAAGACTAGCGGGAATGTATGAGCAGTTCTTC; CDR3aa: CSVRLAGMYEQFF
abundance: few; j_gene: TRBJ2-3; d_gene: .; v_gene: TRBV20-1; CDR3nt: TGCAGTGCTAGAAACTTAGGCGGGAACACAGATACGCAGTATTTT; CDR3aa: CSARNLGGNTDTQYF
abundance: .; j_gene: TRBJ2-5; d_gene: TRBD1; v_gene: TRBV5-5; CDR3nt: TGTGCCAGCAGCCTACGGACAGGGTTTCAGGAGACCCAGTACTTC; CDR3aa: CASSLRTGFQETQYF
abundance: many; j_gene: TRBJ2-1; d_gene: TRBD2; v_gene: TRBV5-1; CDR3nt: TGCGCCAGCAGCTACGGACTAGCGGGAGGTATAGGAAGGTACAATGAGCAGTTCTTC; CDR3aa: CASSYGLAGGIGRYNEQFF
abundance: many; j_gene: TRBJ1-2; d_gene: .; v_gene: TRBV5-1; CDR3nt: TGCGCCAGCGGACGGGGGGGCGCGTTTGGCTACACCTTC; CDR3aa: CASGRGGAFGYTF
abundance: few; j_gene: TRBJ2-7; d_gene: .; v_gene: TRBV30; CDR3nt: TGTGCCTGGTCGTATCTAGCCGCCTACGAGCAGTACTTC; CDR3aa: CAWSYLAAYEQYF
abundance: .; j_gene: TRBJ2-3; d_gene: TRBD2; v_gene: TRBV7-9; CDR3nt: TGTGCCAGCAGCCTGGCGGGAGGGGAGGATACGCAGTATTTT; CDR3aa: CASSLAGGEDTQYF
abundance: .; j_gene: TRBJ2-5; d_gene: TRBD1; v_gene: TRBV4-1; CDR3nt: TGCGCCAGCAGCCAAGTGACAGGGGGAGAGACCCAGTACTTC; CDR3aa: CASSQVTGGETQYF
abundance: .; j_gene: TRBJ2-1; d_gene: .; v_gene: TRBV7-7; CDR3nt: TGTGCCAGCAGCCCCGTGGCTGGCTCCTACAATGAGCAGTTCTTC; CDR3aa: CASSPVAGSYNEQFF
abundance: .; j_gene: TRBJ2-3; d_gene: .; v_gene: TRBV6-5; CDR3nt: TGTGCCAGCAGTCCTGCGACCCTCGAGTACACAGATACGCAGTATTTT; CDR3aa: CASSPATLEYTDTQYF
abundance: .; j_gene: TRBJ2-7; d_gene: .; v_gene: TRBV9; CDR3nt: TGTGCCAGCAGCGTAGGTGGGAGCCTCGATTACGAGCAGTACTTC; CDR3aa: CASSVGGSLDYEQYF
abundance: .; j_gene: TRBJ2-1; d_gene: .; v_gene: TRBV5-1; CDR3nt: TGCGCCAGCACCGGTCGACGGCAGCCGAACAATGAGCAGTTCTTC; CDR3aa: CASTGRRQPNNEQFF